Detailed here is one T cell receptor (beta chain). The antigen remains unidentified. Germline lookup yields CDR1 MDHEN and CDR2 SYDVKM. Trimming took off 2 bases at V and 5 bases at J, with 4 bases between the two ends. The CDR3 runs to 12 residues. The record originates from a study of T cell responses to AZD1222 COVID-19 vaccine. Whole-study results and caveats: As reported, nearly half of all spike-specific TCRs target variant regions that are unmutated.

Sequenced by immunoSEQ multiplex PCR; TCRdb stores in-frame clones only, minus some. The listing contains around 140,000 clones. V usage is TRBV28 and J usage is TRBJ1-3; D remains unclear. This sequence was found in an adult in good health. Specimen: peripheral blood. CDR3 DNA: TGTGCCAGCAGTTTAGTTAGAAACACCATATATTTT. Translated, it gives CASSLVRNTIYF.